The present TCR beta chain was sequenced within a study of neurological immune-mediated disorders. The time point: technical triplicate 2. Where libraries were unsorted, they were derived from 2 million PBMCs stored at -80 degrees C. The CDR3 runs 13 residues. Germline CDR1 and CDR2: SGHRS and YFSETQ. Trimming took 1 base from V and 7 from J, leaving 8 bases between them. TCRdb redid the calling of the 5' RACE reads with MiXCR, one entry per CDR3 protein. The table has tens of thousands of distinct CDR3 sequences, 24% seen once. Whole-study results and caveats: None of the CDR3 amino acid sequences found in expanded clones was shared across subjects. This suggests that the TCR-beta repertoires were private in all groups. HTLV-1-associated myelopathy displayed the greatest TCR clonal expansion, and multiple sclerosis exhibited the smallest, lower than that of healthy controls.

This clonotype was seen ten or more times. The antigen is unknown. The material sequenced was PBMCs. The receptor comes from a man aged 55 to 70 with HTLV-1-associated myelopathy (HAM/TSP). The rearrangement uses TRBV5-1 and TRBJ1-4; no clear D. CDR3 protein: CASSLLGFEKLFF. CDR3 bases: TGCGCCAGCAGCTTGCTGGGATTTGAAAAACTGTTTTTT.